The next 22 T cell receptor beta chains were all read from a single sample in a study of shared clonotypes between healthy human individuals. This table comes from immunoSEQ multiplex PCR, and its TCRdb copy is limited to in-frame clones, with some not included. The sample lists roughly 100,000 clones, less than 80% occurring once. Source material: memory CD8+ T cells sorted from blood. Subset noted: CD45RO+ cells pooled with CCR7-negative TemRA cells. All receptors come from a woman in her thirties in good health.

The CDR3 region is CASSLTVQETQYF. CDR3 in DNA: TGTGCCAGCAGTTTGACAGTTCAAGAGACCCAGTACTTC. The chain couples TRBV28 to TRBJ2-5, with D tentatively TRBD1 (5 bases). This CDR3 is built from 13 residues. Looked up from germline, CDR1 is MDHEN and CDR2 is SYDVKM. The germline V and J ends were trimmed by 3 bases and 2 bases, with 7 bases remaining between them.

J is TRBJ2-7 and V is TRBV5-1; unclear D gene. Germline lookup yields CDR1 SGHRS and CDR2 YFSETQ. The CDR3 contains 15 residues. V was shortened by 0 bases and J by 7 bases, with 17 bases between the two germline ends. CDR3 in DNA: TGCGCCAGCAGCTTGGCCGAAGGTAAGGCGAGGGAGCAGTACTTC. This gives the protein CASSLAEGKAREQYF.

This clone came up a few times. The chain is built from TRBV5-1 and TRBJ1-1; TRBD1 agrees at 7 bases. Trimming cost V 1 base and J 4 bases; bases outside gene matches: 7. CDR1 is SGHRS and CDR2 is YFSETQ in the germline V gene. This CDR3 has 15 residues. The CDR3 loop reads CASSLSEGASTEAFF. CDR3 in DNA: TGCGCCAGCAGCTTGTCTGAGGGGGCAAGCACTGAAGCTTTCTTT. The entire variable domain, with the rest obtained from reference TRBV5-1 and TRBJ1-1, is as follows: KAGVTQTPRYLIKTRGQQVTLSCSPISGHRSVSWYQQTPGQGLQFLFEYFSETQRNKGNFPGRFSGRQFSNSRSEMNVSTLELGDSALYLCASSLSEGASTEAFFGQGTRLTVV.

The gene calls are TRBV29-1 and TRBJ2-1, with 7 bases that match TRBD2. Germline V gene lookup returns CDR1 SQVTM and CDR2 ANQGSEA. V lost 4 bases and J lost 7; bases outside the gene matches: 4. The CDR3 runs to 12 residues. DNA for the CDR3: TGCAGCGTTGCCCCTAGCGGTAATGAGCAGTTCTTC. This codes for CSVAPSGNEQFF.

A single count supports this clone. The chain recombines TRBV28 with TRBJ2-3; 15 bases match TRBD2. The trim removed 7 bases at V and 3 bases at J, leaving 8 bases unmatched. This CDR3 has 17 residues. Germline assignment: CDR1 MDHEN and CDR2 SYDVKM. CDR3 amino acids: CASIPGLAGGLTDTQYF. Here the CDR3 DNA reads TGTGCCAGCATCCCGGGACTAGCGGGAGGCTTAACAGATACGCAGTATTTT.

This chain joins TRBV4-1 and TRBJ2-7; maybe TRBD1 (5 bases). CDR3 length: 13 residues. CDR1 MGHRA and CDR2 YSYEKL come from the germline V gene. Trimming removed 4 bases from V and 3 bases from J, with 10 bases in between. Written as DNA, the CDR3 is TGCGCCAGCAGCCTTGGACAATACTACGAGCAGTACTTC. Encoded protein: CASSLGQYYEQYF.

This clone was counted many times. The V call is TRBV2, the J call TRBJ2-7; the D gene is possibly TRBD1 (6 bases). V dropped 8 bases and J dropped 0 bases, with 11 bases sitting between them. Germline values: CDR1 SNHLY, CDR2 FYNNEI. The CDR3 totals 13 residues. The CDR3 here is CASAGDNSYEQYF. In DNA form, the CDR3 reads TGTGCCAGCGCAGGGGACAACTCCTACGAGCAGTACTTC.

On this clone: This probably arose from a read error, given a far larger clone one base away. Other DNA sequences of this sample code for an identical CDR3. The V and J genes are TRBV7-9 and TRBJ2-7; 7 bases agree with TRBD1. Germline values: CDR1 SEHNR, CDR2 FQNEAQ (reference sequence). The CDR3 has 12 residues. Trimming at V came to 4 bases and at J to 4 bases, leaving 1 base not matched to a gene. The CDR3 DNA follows: TGTGCCAGCAGCTCGACAGGGTACGAGCAGTACTTC. Amino acid sequence: CASSSTGYEQYF.

This clone was recorded a few times. The chain is built from TRBV10-3 and TRBJ1-6; D unresolved. CDR1 and CDR2 from the germline V gene are ENHRY and SYGVKD. Trimming removed 4 bases at V and 5 bases at J, with 3 bases between. The CDR3 is 12 residues long. The CDR3 DNA reads as TGTGCCATCAGTGTTGATAATTCACCCCTCCACTTT. This sequence encodes CAISVDNSPLHF.

The chain employs TRBV30 and TRBJ2-7, with D possibly being TRBD1 (6 bases). Germline loops: CDR1 GTSNPN, CDR2 SVGIG (reference sequence). The CDR3 is 12 residues long. V lost 2 bases to trimming and J lost 6 bases, with 11 bases between them. CDR3 nucleotide sequence: TGTGCCTGGAGTCCCAAGGGGGTCGAGCAGTACTTC. Its translation: CAWSPKGVEQYF.

V and J are TRBV28 and TRBJ2-1; 10 bases fit TRBD2. J was trimmed by 4 bases and V by 2 bases; bases with no gene match: 8. Germline loops: CDR1 MDHEN, CDR2 SYDVKM. This CDR3 region has 17 residues. The CDR3 coding sequence is TGTGCCAGCAGTTTACTAGAGGGGACTAGCGCGTACAATGAGCAGTTCTTC. Amino acids: CASSLLEGTSAYNEQFF. Full variable domain (outside the CDR3, taken from reference TRBV28 and TRBJ2-1): DVKVTQSSRYLVKRTGEKVFLECVQDMDHENMFWYRQDPGLGLRLIYFSYDVKMKEKGDIPEGYSVSREKKERFSLILESASTNQTSMYLCASSLLEGTSAYNEQFFGPGTRLTVL.

V and J are TRBV7-8 and TRBJ2-7; D uncertain. The germline CDR1 and CDR2 sequences are SGHVS and FQNEAQ. The germline V and J ends were trimmed by 1 base and 3 bases, with 7 bases remaining between them. This CDR3 has 13 amino acids. Here the CDR3 reads CASSLGAGYEQYF. CDR3 nucleotides: TGTGCCAGCAGCTTAGGGGCAGGCTACGAGCAGTACTTC.

V and J are TRBV30 and TRBJ2-5; the D gene is possibly TRBD2 (5 bases). The J call may be faulty, since TRBJ2-7 better matches the DNA end. Germline CDR1 reads GTSNPN; CDR2 reads SVGIG (reference sequence). The CDR3 has 15 residues. CDR3 bases: TGTGCCTGGAGCGCCGGAGGATACGGCTCCTACGAGCAGTACTTC. Translation: CAWSAGGYGSYEQYF.

The V gene is TRBV6-6, the J gene TRBJ2-5, with TRBD2 identical over 9 bases. V lost 6 bases and J lost 5; bases outside the gene matches: 10. CDR3 length: 15 residues. Germline lookup yields CDR1 MNHNY and CDR2 SVGAGI (reference sequence). For the CDR3, the DNA is TGTGCCAGCAGCTATACTAGCGGGCTCTTCGAGACCCAGTACTTC. Translated: CASSYTSGLFETQYF.

This clone turned up a few times. CDR3 nucleotides: TGTGCCAGCAGTGAGTGGCAGGCTAGCAATCAGCCCCAGCATTTT. Protein sequence: CASSEWQASNQPQHF. V gene TRBV2 combines with J gene TRBJ1-5, with D unresolved. In germline, CDR1 is SNHLY, CDR2 FYNNEI. The CDR3 is made up of 15 amino acids. With 3 bases removed from V and 0 bases from J, the gap between germline ends came to 9 bases. The whole variable domain, remainder taken from reference TRBV2 and TRBJ1-5, is EPEVTQTPSHQVTQMGQEVILRCVPISNHLYFYWYRQILGQKVEFLVSFYNNEISEKSEIFDDQFSVERPDGSNFTLKIRSTKLEDSAMYFCASSEWQASNQPQHFGDGTRLSIL.

This chain links TRBV6-4 with TRBJ2-2; the D call may be TRBD1 or TRBD2 (5 bases each). CDR3 length: 14 residues. Germline values: CDR1 MRHNA, CDR2 SNTAGT. Trimming pared 3 bases from V and 5 bases from J, leaving 10 bases between. Written as DNA, the CDR3 is TGTGCCAGCAGTGAGGCCAGGGAGACCGGGGAGCTGTTTTTT. Translating it yields CASSEARETGELFF.

This clone was detected ten times or more. The rearrangement uses TRBV6-4 and TRBJ2-3; TRBD2 agrees at 9 bases. CDR1 is MRHNA, CDR2 SNTAGT, per germline. With 10 bases clipped from V and 3 bases from J, the junction kept 11 bases outside the gene matches. The CDR3 length is 15 residues. The chain's CDR3 is CATSPASGNTDTQYF. As DNA, the CDR3 is TGTGCCACCTCCCCAGCTAGCGGGAATACAGATACGCAGTATTTT.

The chain uses TRBV5-4 and TRBJ2-1; D is ambiguous. The V and J ends lost 4 bases and 9 bases respectively, with 8 bases between them. This CDR3 contains 11 residues. Germline loops: CDR1 SGHNT, CDR2 YYREEE (reference sequence). CDR3 loop: CASSTPSEQFF. Here the CDR3 DNA reads TGTGCCAGCAGCACCCCGTCTGAGCAGTTCTTC.

The rearrangement links TRBV4-1 to TRBJ2-1; D unclear. This CDR3 contains 15 residues. With 4 bases removed from V and 0 bases from J, the gap between germline ends came to 10 bases. Germline V CDR1 and CDR2: MGHRA, YSYEKL. The CDR3: CASSPRWSSYNEQFF. The CDR3 coding sequence is TGCGCCAGCAGCCCGCGGTGGAGCTCCTACAATGAGCAGTTCTTC.

This clone was detected ten times or more. The rearrangement links TRBV6-4 to TRBJ2-3, with no clear D. From germline, CDR1 is MRHNA and CDR2 SNTAGT. The CDR3 contains 16 residues. Between the trimmed V and J ends, which lost 0 bases and 1 base, there was a span of 11 bases. Here the CDR3 reads CASSDSTSGGTDTQYF. The DNA for the CDR3 is TGTGCCAGCAGTGACTCGACTTCTGGGGGCACAGATACGCAGTATTTT.

This clone showed up just a few times. The rearrangement uses TRBV19 and TRBJ2-7; 9 nucleotides match TRBD2. The CDR3 spans 16 residues. Trimming at V came to 5 bases and at J to 3 bases, leaving 11 bases not matched to a gene. The germline CDR1 and CDR2 sequences are LNHDA and SQIVND (reference sequence). CDR3 nucleotide sequence: TGTGCCAGTAGTCTCGATCATGGGACTAGCTTCTACGAGCAGTACTTC. It translates to CASSLDHGTSFYEQYF.

J is TRBJ2-5 and V is TRBV5-8; 11 bases map to TRBD2. Germline assignment: CDR1 SGHTS and CDR2 YDEGEE. The CDR3 loop spans 15 amino acids. V lost 3 bases and J lost 1; bases outside the gene matches: 2. DNA for the CDR3: TGTGCCAGCAGCTCCGGGACTAGCGGCCAAGAGACCCAGTACTTC. Translation: CASSSGTSGQETQYF.